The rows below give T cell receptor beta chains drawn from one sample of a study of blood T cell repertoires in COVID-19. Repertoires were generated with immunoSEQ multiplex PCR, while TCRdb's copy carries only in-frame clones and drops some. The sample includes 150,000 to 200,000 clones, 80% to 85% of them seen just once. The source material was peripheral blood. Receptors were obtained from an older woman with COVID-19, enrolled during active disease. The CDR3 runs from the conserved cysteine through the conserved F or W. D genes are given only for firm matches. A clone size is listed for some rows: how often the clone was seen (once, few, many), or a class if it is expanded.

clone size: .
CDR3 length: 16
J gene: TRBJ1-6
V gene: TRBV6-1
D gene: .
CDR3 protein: CASSERGGTNNSPLHF
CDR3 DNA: TGTGCCAGCAGTGAGAGGGGGGGGACAAATAATTCACCCCTCCACTTT

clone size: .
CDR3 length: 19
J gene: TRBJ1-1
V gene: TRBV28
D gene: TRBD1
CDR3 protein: CASSLFSTPGQGKNTEAFF
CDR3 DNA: TGTGCCAGCAGTTTATTTTCTACTCCGGGACAGGGGAAGAACACTGAAGCTTTCTTT

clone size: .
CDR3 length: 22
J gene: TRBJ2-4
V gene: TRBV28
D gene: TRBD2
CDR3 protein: CASSAVGGAASGRAFAKNIQYF
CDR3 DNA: TGTGCCAGCAGTGCAGTGGGGGGCGCGGCAAGCGGGAGGGCCTTCGCCAAAAACATTCAGTACTTC

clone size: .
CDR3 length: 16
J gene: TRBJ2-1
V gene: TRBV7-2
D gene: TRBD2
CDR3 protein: CASSSRLAGALDEQFF
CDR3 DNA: TGTGCCAGCAGCTCTCGACTAGCGGGAGCCCTCGATGAGCAGTTCTTC

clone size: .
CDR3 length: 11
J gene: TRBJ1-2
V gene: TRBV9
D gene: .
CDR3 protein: CASFFRDGYTF
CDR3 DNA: TGTGCCAGCTTCTTCAGGGATGGCTACACCTTC

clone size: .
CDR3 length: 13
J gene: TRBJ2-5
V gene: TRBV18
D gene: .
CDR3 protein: CASSRDRIETQYF
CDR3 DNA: TGTGCCAGCTCACGCGACAGGATAGAGACCCAGTACTTC

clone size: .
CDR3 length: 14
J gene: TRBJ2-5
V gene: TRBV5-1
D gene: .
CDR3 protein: CASTPTPGQETQYF
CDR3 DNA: TGCGCCAGCACCCCGACTCCGGGACAAGAGACCCAGTACTTC

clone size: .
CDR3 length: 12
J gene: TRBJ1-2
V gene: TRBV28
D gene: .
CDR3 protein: CASKQGGYGYTF
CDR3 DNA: TGTGCCAGCAAACAGGGCGGCTATGGCTACACCTTC

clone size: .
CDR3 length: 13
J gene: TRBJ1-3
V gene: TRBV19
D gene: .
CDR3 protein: CASNSLSGNTIYF
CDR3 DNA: TGTGCCAGTAATAGCCTCTCTGGAAACACCATATATTTT

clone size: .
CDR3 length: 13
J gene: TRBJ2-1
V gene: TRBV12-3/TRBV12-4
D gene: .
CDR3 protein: CASSPFGLLKQFF
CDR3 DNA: TGTGCCAGCAGTCCCTTTGGACTTCTAAAGCAGTTCTTC

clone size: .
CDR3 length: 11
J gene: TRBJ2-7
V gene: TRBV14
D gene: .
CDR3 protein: CASSQRREAYF
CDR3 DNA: TGTGCCAGCAGCCAGAGGAGGGAGGCGTACTTC

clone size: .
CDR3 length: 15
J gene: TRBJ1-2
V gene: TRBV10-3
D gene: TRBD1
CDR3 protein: CAISAPGQGDNGYTF
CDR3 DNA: TGTGCCATCAGTGCACCGGGACAGGGGGATAATGGCTACACCTTC

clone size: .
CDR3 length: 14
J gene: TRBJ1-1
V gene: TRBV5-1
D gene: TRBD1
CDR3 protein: CASSAYRGRTEAFF
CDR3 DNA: TGCGCCAGCAGCGCTTACAGGGGGCGTACTGAAGCTTTCTTT

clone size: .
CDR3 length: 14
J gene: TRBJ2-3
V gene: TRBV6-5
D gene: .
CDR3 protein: CASRLVDLPDTQYF
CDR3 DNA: TGTGCCAGCCGACTAGTGGATCTCCCAGATACGCAGTATTTT

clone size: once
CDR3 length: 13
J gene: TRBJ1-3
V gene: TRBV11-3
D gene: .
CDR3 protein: CASSFSRGDTIYF
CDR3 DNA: TGTGCCAGCAGCTTTTCTCGGGGAGACACCATATATTTT

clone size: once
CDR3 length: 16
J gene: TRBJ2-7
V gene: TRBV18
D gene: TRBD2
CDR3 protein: CASSPIGTSGRLEQYF
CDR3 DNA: TGTGCCAGCTCACCAATCGGGACTAGCGGGAGGCTCGAGCAGTACTTC

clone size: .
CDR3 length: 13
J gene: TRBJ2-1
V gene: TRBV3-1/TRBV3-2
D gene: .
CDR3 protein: CASSQGSTNEQFF
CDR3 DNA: TGTGCCAGCAGCCAAGGGAGCACCAATGAGCAGTTCTTC

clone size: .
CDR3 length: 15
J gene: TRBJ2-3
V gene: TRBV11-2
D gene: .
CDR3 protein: CASSLSHVPSDTQYF
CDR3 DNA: TGTGCCAGCAGCTTATCACATGTGCCATCGGATACGCAGTATTTT

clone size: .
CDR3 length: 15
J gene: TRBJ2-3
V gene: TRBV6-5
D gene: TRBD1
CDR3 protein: CASRKPGQGAKNFLF
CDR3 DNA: TGTGCCAGCCGAAAACCGGGACAGGGGGCCAAAAATTTCCTTTTT

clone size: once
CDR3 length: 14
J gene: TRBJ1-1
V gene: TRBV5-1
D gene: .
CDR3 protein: CASRSGDGVTEAFF
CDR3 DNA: TGCGCCAGCAGGTCAGGGGATGGAGTCACTGAAGCTTTCTTT

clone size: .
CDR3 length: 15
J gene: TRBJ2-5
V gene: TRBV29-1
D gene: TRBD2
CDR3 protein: CSVEDGLAGGATQYF
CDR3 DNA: TGCAGCGTTGAAGACGGACTAGCGGGAGGGGCGACCCAGTACTTC

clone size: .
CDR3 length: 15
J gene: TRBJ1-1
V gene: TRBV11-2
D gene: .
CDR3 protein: CASSFGQTMNTEAFF
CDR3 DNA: TGTGCCAGCAGCTTTGGGCAGACTATGAACACTGAAGCTTTCTTT

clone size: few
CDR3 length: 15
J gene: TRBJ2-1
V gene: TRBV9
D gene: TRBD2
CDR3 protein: CASSVGTGGYNEQFF
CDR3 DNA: TGTGCCAGCAGCGTGGGGACGGGAGGTTACAATGAGCAGTTCTTC

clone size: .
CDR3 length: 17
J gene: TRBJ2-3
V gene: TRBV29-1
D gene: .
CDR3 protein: CSVVGIGSRISTDTQYF
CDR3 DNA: TGCAGCGTTGTAGGGATCGGGAGTCGCATAAGTACAGATACGCAGTATTTT

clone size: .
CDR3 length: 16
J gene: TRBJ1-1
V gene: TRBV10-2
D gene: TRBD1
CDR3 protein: CASRPGDRGLNTEAFF
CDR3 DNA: TGCGCCAGCAGGCCCGGGGACAGGGGGTTGAACACTGAAGCTTTCTTT

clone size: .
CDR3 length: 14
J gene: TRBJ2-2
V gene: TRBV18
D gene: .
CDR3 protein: CASSQGEHTGELFF
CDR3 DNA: TGTGCCAGCTCACAGGGGGAGCACACCGGGGAGCTGTTTTTT

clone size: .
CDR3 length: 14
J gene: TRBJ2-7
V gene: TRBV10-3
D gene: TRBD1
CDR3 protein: CTIKEGQGAYEQYF
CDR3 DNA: TGTACCATCAAAGAGGGACAGGGGGCCTACGAGCAGTACTTC

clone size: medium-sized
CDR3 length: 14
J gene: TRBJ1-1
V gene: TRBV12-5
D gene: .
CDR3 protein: CASGLTGGHTEAFF
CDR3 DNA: TGTGCTAGTGGTTTAACGGGGGGTCACACTGAAGCTTTCTTT

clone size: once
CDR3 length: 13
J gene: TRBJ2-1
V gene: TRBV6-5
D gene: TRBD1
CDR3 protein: CASSYYAGTGVFF
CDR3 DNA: TGTGCCAGCAGTTATTATGCCGGGACAGGGGTTTTCTTC

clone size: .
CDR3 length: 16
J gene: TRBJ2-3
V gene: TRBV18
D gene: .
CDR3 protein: CASSPRVLQATDTQYF
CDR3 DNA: TGTGCCAGCTCACCACGCGTCCTACAGGCCACAGATACGCAGTATTTT

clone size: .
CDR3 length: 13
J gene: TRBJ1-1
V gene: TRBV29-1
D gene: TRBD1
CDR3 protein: CSVDRQGLGEAFF
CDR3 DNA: TGCAGCGTTGATCGACAGGGGCTAGGGGAAGCTTTCTTT

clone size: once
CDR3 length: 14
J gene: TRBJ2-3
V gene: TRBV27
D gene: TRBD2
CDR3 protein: CASSLGLITDTQYF
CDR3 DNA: TGTGCCAGCAGTCTGGGACTAATCACAGATACGCAGTATTTT